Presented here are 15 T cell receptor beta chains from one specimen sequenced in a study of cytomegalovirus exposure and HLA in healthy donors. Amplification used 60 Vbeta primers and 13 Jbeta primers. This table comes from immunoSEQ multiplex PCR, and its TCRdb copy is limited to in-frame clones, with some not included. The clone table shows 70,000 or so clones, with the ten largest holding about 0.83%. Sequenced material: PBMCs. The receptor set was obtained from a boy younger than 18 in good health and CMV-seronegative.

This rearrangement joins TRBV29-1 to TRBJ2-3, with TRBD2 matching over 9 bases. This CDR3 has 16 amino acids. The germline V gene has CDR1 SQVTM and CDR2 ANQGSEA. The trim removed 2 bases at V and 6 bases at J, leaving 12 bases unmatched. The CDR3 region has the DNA TGCAGCGTTGAAATTAATGCGGCTAGCGGGGAGGATACGCAGTATTTT. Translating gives CSVEINAASGEDTQYF.

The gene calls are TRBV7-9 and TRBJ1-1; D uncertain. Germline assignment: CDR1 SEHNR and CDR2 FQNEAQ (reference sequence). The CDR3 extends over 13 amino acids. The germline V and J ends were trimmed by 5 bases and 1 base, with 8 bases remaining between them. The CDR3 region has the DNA TGTGCCAGCAGCCCAACACAGAACACTGAAGCTTTCTTT. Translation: CASSPTQNTEAFF.

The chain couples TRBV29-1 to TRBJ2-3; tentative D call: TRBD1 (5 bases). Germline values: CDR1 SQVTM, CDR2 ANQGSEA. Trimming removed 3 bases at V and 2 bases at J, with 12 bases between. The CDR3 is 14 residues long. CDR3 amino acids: CSVDLQDNTDTQYF. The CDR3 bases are TGCAGCGTTGATCTACAGGACAACACAGATACGCAGTATTTT.

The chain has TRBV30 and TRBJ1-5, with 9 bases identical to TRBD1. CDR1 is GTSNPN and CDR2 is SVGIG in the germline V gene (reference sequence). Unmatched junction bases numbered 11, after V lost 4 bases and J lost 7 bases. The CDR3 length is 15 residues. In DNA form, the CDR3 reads TGTGCCTGGATGGAAGGGACAGGGAATATGCAGCCCCAGCATTTT. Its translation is CAWMEGTGNMQPQHF.

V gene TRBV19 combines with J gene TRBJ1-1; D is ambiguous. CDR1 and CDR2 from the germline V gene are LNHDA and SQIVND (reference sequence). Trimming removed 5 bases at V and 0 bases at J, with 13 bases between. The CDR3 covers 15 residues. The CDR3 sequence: CASSSPSGLNTEAFF. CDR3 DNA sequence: TGTGCCAGTAGTTCCCCGTCAGGCTTGAACACTGAAGCTTTCTTT.

The CDR3 sequence is CAIATRPSAYEQYF. CDR3 nucleotides: TGTGCCATCGCGACGCGGCCCAGCGCCTACGAGCAGTACTTC. The V and J genes are TRBV10-3 and TRBJ2-7; no clear D. The V gene's germline CDR1 is ENHRY and CDR2 SYGVKD. V was pared by 8 bases and J by 2 bases, with 16 bases between. There are 14 residues in the CDR3.

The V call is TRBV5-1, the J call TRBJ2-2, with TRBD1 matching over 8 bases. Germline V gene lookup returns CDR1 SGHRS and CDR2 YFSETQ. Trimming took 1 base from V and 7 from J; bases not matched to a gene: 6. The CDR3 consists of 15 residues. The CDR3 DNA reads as TGCGCCAGCAGCTTGTCTCGGACAGGGAACGGGGAGCTGTTTTTT. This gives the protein CASSLSRTGNGELFF. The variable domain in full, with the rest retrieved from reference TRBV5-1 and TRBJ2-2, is KAGVTQTPRYLIKTRGQQVTLSCSPISGHRSVSWYQQTPGQGLQFLFEYFSETQRNKGNFPGRFSGRQFSNSRSEMNVSTLELGDSALYLCASSLSRTGNGELFFGEGSRLTVL.

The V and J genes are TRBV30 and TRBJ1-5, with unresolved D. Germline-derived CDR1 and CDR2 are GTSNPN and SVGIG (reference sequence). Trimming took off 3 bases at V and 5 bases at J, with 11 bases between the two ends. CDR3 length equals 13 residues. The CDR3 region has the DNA TGTGCCTGGAGCCGCGGTCCCCATCAGCCCCAGCATTTT. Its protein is CAWSRGPHQPQHF.

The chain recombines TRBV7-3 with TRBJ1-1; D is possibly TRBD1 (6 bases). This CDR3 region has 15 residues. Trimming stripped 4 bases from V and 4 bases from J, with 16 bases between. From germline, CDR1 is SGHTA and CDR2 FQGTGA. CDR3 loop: CASSSPRGLPTEAFF. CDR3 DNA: TGTGCCAGCAGCTCCCCCAGGGGTCTCCCCACTGAAGCTTTCTTT.

Here the CDR3 DNA reads TGTGCCAGCAGCTTAGACTCCTCGGCCTACGAGCAGTACTTC. Translated: CASSLDSSAYEQYF. This rearrangement joins TRBV7-6 to TRBJ2-7; D is uncertain. The CDR3 has 14 amino acids. The germline V and J ends were trimmed by 1 base and 2 bases, with 9 bases remaining between them. Germline V gene data show CDR1 as SGHVS and CDR2 as FNYEAQ.

Here the CDR3 DNA reads TGTGCCAGCAGACCCAACGCCGGGACAGGGCCTGTCCACGAGCAGTACTTC. Translation: CASRPNAGTGPVHEQYF. V gene TRBV25-1 combines with J gene TRBJ2-7; 9 bases map to TRBD1. Germline CDR1 is MGHDK and CDR2 is SYGVNS. The length of the CDR3 is 17 residues. V lost 6 bases and J lost 5; bases outside the gene matches: 17.

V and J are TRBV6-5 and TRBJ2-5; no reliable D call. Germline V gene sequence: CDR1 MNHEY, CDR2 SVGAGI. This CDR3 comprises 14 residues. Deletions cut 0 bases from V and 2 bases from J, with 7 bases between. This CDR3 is CASSYSGEQETQYF. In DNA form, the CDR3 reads TGTGCCAGCAGTTACTCGGGCGAGCAAGAGACCCAGTACTTC.

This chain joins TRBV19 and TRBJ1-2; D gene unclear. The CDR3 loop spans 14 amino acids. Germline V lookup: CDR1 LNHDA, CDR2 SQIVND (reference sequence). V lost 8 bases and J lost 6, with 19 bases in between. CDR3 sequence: CASSTISWGDGYTF. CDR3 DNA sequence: TGTGCCAGTTCTACTATTTCGTGGGGAGATGGCTACACCTTC.

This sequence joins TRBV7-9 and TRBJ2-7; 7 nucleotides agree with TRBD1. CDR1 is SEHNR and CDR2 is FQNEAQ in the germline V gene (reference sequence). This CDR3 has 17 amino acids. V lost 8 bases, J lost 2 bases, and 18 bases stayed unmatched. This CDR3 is CASRPPLGSGGTYEQYF. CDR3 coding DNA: TGTGCCAGCCGCCCCCCACTAGGGTCAGGGGGAACCTACGAGCAGTACTTC. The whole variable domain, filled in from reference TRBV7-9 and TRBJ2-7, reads DTGVSQNPRHKITKRGQNVTFRCDPISEHNRLYWYRQTLGQGPEFLTYFQNEAQLEKSRLLSDRFSAERPKGSFSTLEIQRTEQGDSAMYLCASRPPLGSGGTYEQYFGPGTRLTVT.

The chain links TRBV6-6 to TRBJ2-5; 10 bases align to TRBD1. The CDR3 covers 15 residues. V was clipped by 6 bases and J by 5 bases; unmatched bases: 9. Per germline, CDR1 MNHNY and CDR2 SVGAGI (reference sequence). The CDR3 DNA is TGTGCCAGCAGCTCCCGACAGGGGGCGTTGGAGACCCAGTACTTC. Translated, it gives CASSSRQGALETQYF.